The 6 T cell receptor beta chains given below trace back to one sample, sequenced in a study of blood T cell repertoires in COVID-19. Some clones are missing from TCRdb's copy, which holds only in-frame ones; the method was immunoSEQ multiplex PCR. Among about 83,000 clones listed, roughly 85% were seen once. Input material: peripheral blood. These receptors were taken from a human donor in a cohort sampled during active COVID-19.

The rearrangement uses TRBV29-1 and TRBJ1-3, with unresolved D. The CDR3 runs to 11 residues. Between the trimmed V and J ends, which lost 4 bases and 4 bases, there was a span of 5 bases. CDR1 is SQVTM and CDR2 is ANQGSEA in the germline V gene. CDR3 nucleotides: TGCAGCGTTGCCAGGGGAAACACCATATATTTT. Translating gives CSVARGNTIYF.

The V call is TRBV7-9, the J call TRBJ2-1, with 9 bases matching TRBD2. Germline trimming cut 5 bases from V and 6 bases from J; bases unmatched to any gene: 11. The CDR3 has 16 amino acids. Per germline, CDR1 SEHNR and CDR2 FQNEAQ (reference sequence). CDR3 sequence: CASSPTRLADPNEQFF. CDR3 in DNA: TGTGCCAGCAGCCCTACTCGACTAGCGGACCCCAATGAGCAGTTCTTC.

The gene calls are TRBV11-3 and TRBJ2-7; no reliable D call. CDR1 SGHNT and CDR2 YENEEA come from the germline V gene. V lost 0 bases and J 2 bases, leaving 11 bases between the germline ends. This CDR3 comprises 15 residues. The CDR3 is CASSLDTGPTYEQYF. The CDR3 DNA sequence: TGTGCCAGCAGCTTAGATACGGGTCCTACCTACGAGCAGTACTTC.

V usage is TRBV3-1 (or the pseudogene TRBV3-2) and J usage is TRBJ2-2; 10 bases match TRBD1. Germline CDR1 is LGHDT and CDR2 is YNNKEL (reference sequence). The CDR3 extends over 17 amino acids. With 3 bases clipped from V and 7 bases from J, the junction kept 11 bases outside the gene matches. The DNA for the CDR3 is TGTGCCAGCAGCCATTCTGGGGACAGGGGCAAATTCGGGGAGCTGTTTTTT. The encoded protein is CASSHSGDRGKFGELFF.

The rearrangement links TRBV7-9 to TRBJ2-7, with 11 bases matching TRBD2. The V gene end was trimmed by 5 bases and the J gene end by 2 bases; junction bases not matched to a gene: 14. This CDR3 has 18 amino acids. Germline lookup yields CDR1 SEHNR and CDR2 FQNEAQ (reference sequence). Here the CDR3 reads CASSPAGGGTSGTYEQYF. Here the CDR3 DNA reads TGTGCCAGCAGCCCGGCTGGGGGAGGGACTAGCGGCACCTACGAGCAGTACTTC. The full variable domain, completed using reference TRBV7-9 and TRBJ2-7, is DTGVSQNPRHKITKRGQNVTFRCDPISEHNRLYWYRQTLGQGPEFLTYFQNEAQLEKSRLLSDRFSAERPKGSFSTLEIQRTEQGDSAMYLCASSPAGGGTSGTYEQYFGPGTRLTVT.

V is TRBV28 and J is TRBJ1-3, with D perhaps matching TRBD1 (6 bases). The CDR3 consists of 15 residues. V shed 4 bases and J shed 5 bases, with 15 bases lying between them. CDR1 and CDR2 (germline): MDHEN, SYDVKM. CDR3 coding DNA: TGTGCCAGCAGTTGGGATACAGGGAAGAGAAACACCATATATTTT. Translating it yields CASSWDTGKRNTIYF.